The 2 T cell receptor beta chains presented below share a single source sample, sequenced in a study of molecular identifiers for immune sequencing clone quantification. TCRdb recomputed calls from the PCR reads with MiXCR, one row per CDR3 protein. The sample carries some 35,000 distinct CDR3 sequences, 19% recorded once. The sample taken for sequencing was naive CD8+ T cells from blood, with Jurkat cell RNA spiked in. Subset noted: FACS-sorted CD8+CD4-CCR7+CD45RA+ naive T cells. The receptors come from a human donor in good health. Some libraries in this study had Jurkat cell RNA spiked in.

In its sample, this clonotype is medium-sized. The V gene is TRBV7-9, the J gene TRBJ2-3; D unresolved. The CDR3 length is 15 residues. Germline CDR1 is SEHNR and CDR2 is FQNEAQ (reference sequence). Trimming stripped 5 bases from V and 0 bases from J, with 12 bases between. CDR3 sequence reads: CASSTSVASTDTQYF. The DNA of the CDR3 is TGTGCCAGCAGCACAAGCGTGGCGAGCACAGATACGCAGTATTTT.

Many counts were recorded for this clonotype. The chain couples TRBV7-6 to TRBJ1-3; D is unresolved. Trimming removed 1 base at V and 4 bases at J, with 2 bases between. Per germline, CDR1 SGHVS and CDR2 FNYEAQ. CDR3 length: 12 residues. CDR3 protein: CASSLGGNTIYF. In DNA, the CDR3 is TGTGCCAGCAGCTTAGGGGGAAACACCATATATTTT.